Shown below are 9 T cell receptor beta chains from a single sample sequenced in a study of T-cell reconstitution after alpha-beta-depleted transplantation in children (TCRdb year 2016). What this sample's treatment or condition label stands for: allogeneic hematopoietic cell transplantation with graft depleted of TCRalphabeta T cells and CD19 B cells. Libraries came from PCR. Sequencing used an Illumina HiSeq 2500. To normalize quantification of the TCRbeta repertoire, the TCR libraries were built with molecular barcoding that relied on unique molecular identifiers. TCRdb's own reprocessing of the public reads used fastp at Q25 and MiXCR and kept productive beta chains. Rows matching on CDR3 protein sequence are summarized as one entry with the most common DNA and genes. Within this sample are under 100,000 distinct CDR3 sequences, with about a sixth of them counted one time only. The ten most abundant clones make up around a fifth of the sample.

This material consisted of PBMCs, mostly from graft donor cells, taken 180 days after TCRalphabeta/CD19-depleted stem cell transplant. Receptors originate from a male patient under 10 years old who had a stem cell transplant for acute lymphoblastic leukemia, so the T cells may come from the graft donor.

This clonotype was found a few times. The genes are TRBV5-6 and TRBJ2-7; 14 bases map to TRBD2. Unmatched junction bases numbered 7, after V lost 0 bases and J lost 5 bases. This CDR3 region has 17 residues. Germline values: CDR1 SGHDT, CDR2 YYEEEE. Here the CDR3 DNA reads TGTGCCAGCAGCTTGGCGGGGCTGGGACTAGCGGGGGACGAGCAGTACTTC. Encoded protein: CASSLAGLGLAGDEQYF.

In its sample, this clonotype was seen a few times. The chain recombines TRBV29-1 with TRBJ1-1; no firm D call. Between the trimmed V and J ends, which lost 1 base and 0 bases, there was a span of 6 bases. CDR1 SQVTM and CDR2 ANQGSEA come from the germline V gene. The CDR3 has 13 amino acids. CDR3 in amino acids: CSVEVRVNTEAFF. CDR3 bases: TGCAGCGTTGAAGTCAGAGTGAACACTGAAGCTTTCTTT.

This rearrangement joins TRBV2 to TRBJ2-3; 13 bases are shared with TRBD2. CDR3 length: 15 residues. Germline V gene lookup returns CDR1 SNHLY and CDR2 FYNNEI. V lost 4 bases to trimming and J lost 6 bases; unmatched junction nucleotides: 4. In nucleotides, the CDR3 is TGTGCCAGCAGTGGGGGACTAGCGGGGCCGGATACGCAGTATTTT. Amino acids: CASSGGLAGPDTQYF.

This clonotype was observed a few times. V and J are TRBV4-3 and TRBJ2-1; TRBD2 is a possible D gene (5 bases). Germline CDR1 is LGHNA and CDR2 is YSLEER. The CDR3 consists of 18 residues. V was cut by 4 bases and J by 5 bases, with 24 bases left in between. The CDR3 reads CASSRMGTGKPSDNEQFF. The CDR3 DNA is TGCGCCAGCAGCCGCATGGGAACGGGGAAGCCCTCAGACAATGAGCAGTTCTTC.

The chain carries TRBV12-3 or TRBV12-4 and TRBJ1-4; D is uncertain. The CDR3 has 14 residues. Deletions cut 3 bases from V and 7 bases from J, with 12 bases between. CDR3 residues: CASSFMADREKLFF. In DNA form, the CDR3 reads TGTGCCAGCAGTTTTATGGCGGATCGTGAAAAACTGTTTTTT.

CDR3 amino acids: CASSSWTGTNTEAFF. CDR3 in DNA: TGCGCCAGCAGCTCATGGACAGGGACGAACACTGAAGCTTTCTTT. V is TRBV5-1 and J is TRBJ1-1; 8 bases are a match to TRBD1. Germline V gene sequence: CDR1 SGHRS, CDR2 YFSETQ. J was trimmed by 1 base and V by 3 bases; bases with no gene match: 5. This CDR3 contains 15 residues.

V and J are TRBV12-3 or TRBV12-4 and TRBJ2-3; D call uncertain. The germline V and J ends were trimmed by 6 bases and 3 bases, with 16 bases remaining between them. The CDR3 has 15 residues. The CDR3 region is CASRVLWIQTDTQYF. In DNA, the CDR3 is TGTGCCAGCAGGGTCTTGTGGATTCAGACAGATACGCAGTATTTT.

In its sample, this clonotype is medium-sized. The CDR3 protein is CASSFTGIEEKLFF. CDR3 DNA: TGTGCCAGCAGTTTTACCGGGATTGAAGAAAAACTGTTTTTT. The chain employs TRBV12-3 or TRBV12-4 and TRBJ1-4; no clear D gene. The germline V and J ends were trimmed by 3 bases and 8 bases, with 13 bases remaining between them. CDR3 length: 14 residues.

This clonotype showed up just a few times. The chain employs TRBV29-1 and TRBJ2-7; D not resolved. V was shortened by 6 bases and J by 0 bases, with 21 bases between the two germline ends. The CDR3 covers 16 residues. CDR1 is SQVTM and CDR2 is ANQGSEA in the germline V gene. The CDR3 is CSVLTLPGPSSYEQYF. The DNA of the CDR3 is TGCAGCGTCCTAACACTCCCAGGACCGTCCTCCTACGAGCAGTACTTC.